One sample yielded the 10 T cell receptor beta chains listed below, sequenced in a study of low-dose radiotherapy and immunotherapy resistance in tumors. First-strand cDNA relied on TRAV- and TRBV-specific primers spanning alpha and beta chains. A constant-region primer paired with the V-primer adapter amplified TCRs over 20 PCR cycles. TCRdb fed the reads into MiXCR, producing one record per CDR3 protein. The sample shows some 71,000 distinct CDR3 sequences, approximately 31% of them seen only once. Described time point: before trial treatment. The sample was PBMCs, taken before treatment. Receptors were obtained from a female donor with ovarian cancer.

This clonotype was seen repeatedly, ten times or more. V and J are TRBV20-1 and TRBJ2-5, with D unclear. Germline-derived CDR1 and CDR2 are DFQATT and SNEGSKA (reference sequence). The CDR3 runs to 18 residues. V shed 5 bases and J shed 5 bases, with 30 bases lying between them. The CDR3 sequence: CSAGAQPLGLGPEETQYF. In DNA form, the CDR3 reads TGCAGTGCTGGCGCGCAGCCTCTGGGTCTTGGGCCGGAGGAGACCCAGTACTTC.

This clonotype came up many times. The DNA for the CDR3 is TGTGCCAGCGGGACTAGCGGGAGTGCAGATACGCAGTATTTT. It is translated as CASGTSGSADTQYF. The rearrangement joins TRBV19 to TRBJ2-3, with 14 bases lining up with TRBD2. Germline V gene sequence: CDR1 LNHDA, CDR2 SQIVND (reference sequence). After removal of 9 bases from V and 4 bases from J, the junction contained 3 bases not matched to a gene. CDR3 size: 14 residues.

This clonotype was counted many times. CDR3 sequence: CASSLVGQENNQPQHF. In DNA, the CDR3 is TGTGCCAGCAGCTTAGTAGGACAGGAAAACAATCAGCCCCAGCATTTT. This rearrangement joins TRBV7-9 to TRBJ1-5; 7 bases align to TRBD1. V shed 1 base, J shed 3 bases, and the junction held 6 bases outside the gene matches. The V gene's germline CDR1 is SEHNR and CDR2 FQNEAQ (reference sequence). This CDR3 spans 16 amino acids.

This clonotype appeared many times. V gene TRBV6-2 or TRBV6-3 combines with J gene TRBJ2-1; 7 bases map to TRBD2. This CDR3 is 14 amino acids long. Germline-derived CDR1 and CDR2 are MNHEY and SVGEGT. V lost 6 bases and J lost 7; bases outside the gene matches: 9. CDR3 DNA sequence: TGTGCCAGCAGGACCGGGACTATAGGAAATGAGCAGTTCTTC. It codes for CASRTGTIGNEQFF.

Comment on this clonotype: This likely came from a read error, as a far larger clone is one base away. The chain employs TRBV10-3 and TRBJ2-1; D perhaps matches TRBD1 (6 bases). The CDR3 consists of 13 residues. V lost 6 bases to trimming and J lost 10 bases, with 16 bases between them. The germline CDR1 and CDR2 sequences are ENHRY and SYGVKD. CDR3: CAIRPGTPHEQFF. In DNA form, the CDR3 reads TGTGCCATCAGACCCGGGACACCTCACGAGCAGTTCTTC.

This clonotype came up many times. The genes are TRBV29-1 and TRBJ2-3; D is unclear. The germline CDR1 and CDR2 sequences are SQVTM and ANQGSEA. The CDR3 loop spans 13 amino acids. CDR3 loop: CGSSWEGTDTQYF. Here the CDR3 DNA reads TGCGGGTCCTCATGGGAAGGCACAGATACGCAGTATTTT.

This clonotype came up many times. The chain recombines TRBV7-2 with TRBJ2-7; possibly TRBD1 or TRBD2 for D (6 bases each). The CDR3 covers 15 residues. The germline V gene has CDR1 SGHTA and CDR2 FQGNSA. V dropped 1 base and J dropped 2 bases, with 12 bases sitting between them. In DNA form, the CDR3 reads TGTGCCAGCAGCTTAGGAGGGGGGAGGACCTACGAGCAGTACTTC. This gives the protein CASSLGGGRTYEQYF.

This clonotype was seen only a few times. The chain uses TRBV5-1 and TRBJ2-7; possible D gene TRBD2, 6 bases. This CDR3 spans 15 amino acids. V was cut by 4 bases and J by 2 bases, with 16 bases left in between. Germline-derived CDR1 and CDR2 are SGHRS and YFSETQ. The CDR3 loop reads CASSPASGSAYEQYF. CDR3 in DNA: TGCGCCAGCAGCCCCGCCTCCGGGAGCGCCTACGAGCAGTACTTC.

This clonotype was counted at least ten times. V and J are TRBV5-1 and TRBJ2-5; 13 bases align to TRBD2. Per the germline V gene, CDR1 is SGHRS and CDR2 is YFSETQ. This CDR3 spans 18 amino acids. The V segment lost 0 bases and the J segment 3 bases; nucleotides outside the gene matches: 8. For the CDR3, the DNA is TGCGCCAGCAGCTTGGGTGGACTAGCGGGAGTTGGGGAAGAGACCCAGTACTTC. Translated, it gives CASSLGGLAGVGEETQYF.

This clonotype was seen at least ten times. The chain links TRBV4-1 to TRBJ1-6; 9 nucleotides agree with TRBD1. Trimming cost V 0 bases and J 9 bases; bases outside gene matches: 6. Germline CDR1 MGHRA, CDR2 YSYEKL. The CDR3 totals 16 residues. The CDR3 bases are TGCGCCAGCAGCCAAGAGCGAATGGACAGGGGTTCACCCCTCCACTTT. Translated, it gives CASSQERMDRGSPLHF.